This section outlines one T cell receptor beta chain sequence together with its context. The antigen remains unidentified. This sample was taken from a study of PD-1 blockade in classical Hodgkin lymphoma. Time point noted: cycle 4 day 1 (C4D1), after more than five weeks of nivolumab. Every one of the patients relapsed after autologous stem cell transplantation (brentuximab vedotin exposure was variable). Out of thawed PBMCs, magnetic negative selection purified CD4+ T cells. Whole-study results and caveats: By C4D1, diversity of CD4+ TCRs had risen significantly, whereas that of CD8+ TCRs had not.

The CDR3 has 15 amino acids. The V segment lost 6 bases and the J segment 0 bases; nucleotides outside the gene matches: 4. Germline V gene lookup returns CDR1 SNHLY and CDR2 FYNNEI. The repertoire was sequenced with immunoSEQ multiplex PCR; TCRdb's copy has only in-frame clones and lacks some. In the table there are approximately 11,000 clones, roughly four fifths of which are singletons. This sequence originates from a human donor with classical Hodgkin lymphoma. The gene calls are TRBV2 and TRBJ1-3, with TRBD1 matching over 8 bases. The material sequenced was CD4+ T cells from blood, taken before the fourth cycle of nivolumab. The CDR3 nucleotides are TGTGCCAGCAGCAGAGACAGGGGCTCTGGAAACACCATATATTTT. This translates into CASSRDRGSGNTIYF.